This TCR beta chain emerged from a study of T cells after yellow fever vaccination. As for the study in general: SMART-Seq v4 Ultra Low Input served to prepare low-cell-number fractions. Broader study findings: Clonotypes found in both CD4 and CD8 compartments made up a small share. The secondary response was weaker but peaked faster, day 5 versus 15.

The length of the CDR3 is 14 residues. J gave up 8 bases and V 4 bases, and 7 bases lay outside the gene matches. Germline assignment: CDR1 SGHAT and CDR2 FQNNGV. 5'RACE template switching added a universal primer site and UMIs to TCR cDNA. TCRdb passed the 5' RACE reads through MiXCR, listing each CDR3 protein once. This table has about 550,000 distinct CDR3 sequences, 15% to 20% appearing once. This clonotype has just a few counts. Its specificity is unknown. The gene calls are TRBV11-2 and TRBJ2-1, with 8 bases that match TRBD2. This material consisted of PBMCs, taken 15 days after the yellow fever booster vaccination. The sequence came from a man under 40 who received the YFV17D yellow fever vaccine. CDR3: CASSYREGPYEQFF. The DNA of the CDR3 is TGTGCCAGCAGCTACCGGGAGGGCCCCTATGAGCAGTTCTTC.